The following is a TCR beta chain sequence with its context. Its antigen is unidentified. The data are from a study of T cells after posttransplantation cyclophosphamide. Clones were sequenced by immunoSEQ multiplex PCR, and TCRdb holds only the in-frame ones, with some missing. The data show around 16,000 clones, less than 95% seen once. Cells defined as naive were viable CD3+CD4+ or CD3+CD8+ and CCR7+CD45RA+CD45RO-CD95-CD27+CD28+. This related bone marrow graft donor gave peripheral blood on the day of marrow donation. Study outcomes and limitations: After PTCy, TRB diversity resembled that of CNI/methotrexate controls. Donor-recipient repertoire similarity was low at 1-2 months, rising over year one.

The clonotype originates from a woman between 45 and 60 years old in good health and a related stem cell transplant donor. Sequenced input: naive CD4+ T cells sorted from blood.

The CDR3 DNA follows: TGTGCCAGCAGGCGGGGGGGCCCAAAGAACACTGAAGCTTTCTTT. Its translation is CASRRGGPKNTEAFF. The chain couples TRBV28 to TRBJ1-1, with D perhaps TRBD1 (6 bases). This CDR3 has 15 residues. CDR1 is MDHEN and CDR2 is SYDVKM in the germline V gene. V was clipped by 6 bases and J by 1 base, with 15 bases between them.